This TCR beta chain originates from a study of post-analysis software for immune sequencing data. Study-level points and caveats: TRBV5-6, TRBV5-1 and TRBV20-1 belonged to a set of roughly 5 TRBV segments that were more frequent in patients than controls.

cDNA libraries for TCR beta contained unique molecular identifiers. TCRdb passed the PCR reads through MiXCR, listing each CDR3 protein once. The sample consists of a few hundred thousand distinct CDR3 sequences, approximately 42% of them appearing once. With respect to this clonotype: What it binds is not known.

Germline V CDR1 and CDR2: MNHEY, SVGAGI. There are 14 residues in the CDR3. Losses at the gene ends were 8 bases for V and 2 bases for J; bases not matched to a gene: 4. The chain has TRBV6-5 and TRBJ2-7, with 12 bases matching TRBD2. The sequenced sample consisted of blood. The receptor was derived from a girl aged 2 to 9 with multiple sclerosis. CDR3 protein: CASSRTSGAYEQYF. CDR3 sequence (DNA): TGTGCCAGCTCTCGGACTAGCGGGGCCTACGAGCAGTACTTC.